These 29 T cell receptor beta chains were all obtained from the same sample, sequenced in a study of blood T cell repertoires in COVID-19. Produced via immunoSEQ multiplex PCR; TCRdb's table is partial and in-frame only. The sample shows about 62,000 clones, about four fifths of them seen only once. Specimen: peripheral blood. Receptor source: a woman aged 45-65 years with active or convalescent COVID-19.

The rearrangement joins TRBV19 to TRBJ2-5, with 9 positions matching TRBD1. The CDR3 contains 14 residues. Germline trimming cut 5 bases from V and 5 bases from J; bases unmatched to any gene: 6. CDR1 is LNHDA and CDR2 is SQIVND in the germline V gene (reference sequence). Here the CDR3 reads CASSLGQGRETQYF. The CDR3 DNA sequence: TGTGCCAGTAGTTTGGGACAGGGAAGGGAGACCCAGTACTTC.

The chain is built from TRBV28 and TRBJ1-5; TRBD1 aligns across 9 bases. Germline CDR1 and CDR2: MDHEN and SYDVKM. This CDR3 is 15 amino acids long. J gave up 6 bases and V 3 bases, and 6 bases lay outside the gene matches. The CDR3 DNA sequence: TGTGCCAGCAGTTTCACGACAGGGGGGAGTCAGCCCCAGCATTTT. Protein: CASSFTTGGSQPQHF.

This clone has ten or more counts. This chain links TRBV28 with TRBJ2-7, with no clear D. Trimming removed 7 bases at V and 5 bases at J, with 9 bases between. This CDR3 contains 11 residues. From germline, CDR1 is MDHEN and CDR2 SYDVKM. Here the CDR3 DNA reads TGTGCCAGCATCGACTTCCACGAGCAGTACTTC. Protein product: CASIDFHEQYF.

CDR3 coding DNA: TGTGCCAGTAGTATCGAGACAGGGGGATACGAGCAGTACTTC. This gives the protein CASSIETGGYEQYF. The chain is built from TRBV19 and TRBJ2-7; 9 bases line up with TRBD1. This CDR3 is 14 amino acids long. CDR1 and CDR2 (germline): LNHDA, SQIVND (reference sequence). Germline trimming cut 3 bases from V and 4 bases from J; bases unmatched to any gene: 4.

J is TRBJ1-4 and V is TRBV6-2 or TRBV6-3; TRBD1 matches at 7 bases. Trimming at V came to 5 bases and at J to 8 bases, leaving 2 bases not matched to a gene. The CDR3 extends over 12 amino acids. CDR1 and CDR2 from the germline V gene are MNHEY and SVGEGT. The CDR3 loop is CASSRQGEKLFF. DNA for the CDR3: TGTGCCAGCAGTCGACAGGGCGAAAAACTGTTTTTT.

This chain links TRBV2 with TRBJ2-1; TRBD2 might be the D (5 bases). In germline, CDR1 is SNHLY, CDR2 FYNNEI. V was shortened by 3 bases and J by 7 bases, with 16 bases between the two germline ends. The CDR3 runs 15 residues. The CDR3 here is CASSEAGRPGNEQFF. In DNA, the CDR3 is TGTGCCAGCAGTGAGGCCGGAAGACCGGGGAATGAGCAGTTCTTC.

There are a few counts of this clone. CDR3 nucleotide sequence: TGTGCCAGTAGTATTCGTCTACCGGGACAGGCGACACGTAGCTCTGGAAACACCATATATTTT. It yields the protein CASSIRLPGQATRSSGNTIYF. The rearrangement links TRBV19 to TRBJ1-3, with 8 bases aligning to TRBD1. This CDR3 is built from 21 residues. CDR1 is LNHDA, CDR2 SQIVND, per germline (reference sequence). Unmatched junction bases numbered 19, after V lost 3 bases and J lost 0 bases.

This clone came up a few times. J is TRBJ2-3 and V is TRBV11-2; unclear D gene. Per germline, CDR1 SGHAT and CDR2 FQNNGV. The CDR3 contains 14 residues. V was shortened by 5 bases and J by 4 bases, with 13 bases between the two germline ends. The CDR3 nucleotides read TGTGCCAGCAGCCCCCGTTTTGCGGCAGATACGCAGTATTTT. Encoded protein: CASSPRFAADTQYF.

This clone has only a few counts. The chain uses TRBV12-3 or TRBV12-4 and TRBJ2-7; 9 nucleotides agree with TRBD1. After removal of 7 bases from V and 3 bases from J, the junction contained 4 bases not matched to a gene. This CDR3 comprises 13 residues. The CDR3 spells CASTLDRGYEQYF. CDR3 sequence (DNA): TGTGCCAGCACCCTGGACAGGGGCTACGAGCAGTACTTC.

The genes are TRBV7-6 and TRBJ1-6, with D possibly TRBD1 on 5 matching bases. With 3 bases removed from V and 8 bases from J, the gap between germline ends came to 11 bases. Germline V gives CDR1 SGHVS, CDR2 FNYEAQ. CDR3 size: 14 residues. In DNA form, the CDR3 reads TGTGCCAGCAGCTTTGGGGCAGAAGATTCACCCCTCCACTTT. Protein sequence: CASSFGAEDSPLHF.

The chain links TRBV5-4 to TRBJ2-1, with TRBD2 identical over 14 bases. Germline trimming cut 4 bases from V and 5 bases from J; bases unmatched to any gene: 8. Germline values: CDR1 SGHNT, CDR2 YYREEE (reference sequence). The CDR3 spans 17 residues. The CDR3 DNA is TGTGCCAGCAGCCCAAGGACTAGCGGGAGGTTCCACAATGAGCAGTTCTTC. Translation gives CASSPRTSGRFHNEQFF.

Only a few counts were recorded for this clone. The gene calls are TRBV11-2 and TRBJ1-1, with D possibly being TRBD1 (6 bases). This CDR3 is 15 amino acids long. The ends were cut back, 1 base at V and 4 bases at J, with 13 bases in the middle. Germline CDR1 SGHAT, CDR2 FQNNGV. Here the CDR3 reads CASSLGAGVGTEAFF. CDR3 coding DNA: TGTGCCAGCAGCTTAGGGGCAGGGGTCGGCACTGAAGCTTTCTTT.

This clone appeared once. The rearrangement uses TRBV30 and TRBJ2-1; TRBD2 agrees at 9 bases. V lost 2 bases and J lost 4; bases outside the gene matches: 6. This CDR3 has 15 amino acids. Germline CDR1 is GTSNPN and CDR2 is SVGIG (reference sequence). The CDR3 DNA reads TGTGCCTGGAGTTCCGGGACTAGCCCGTACAATGAGCAGTTCTTC. The encoded protein is CAWSSGTSPYNEQFF. The whole variable domain, filled in from reference TRBV30 and TRBJ2-1, reads SQTIHQWPATLVQPVGSPLSLECTVEGTSNPNLYWYRQAAGRGLQLLFYSVGIGQISSEVPQNLSASRPQDRQFILSSKKLLLSDSGFYLCAWSSGTSPYNEQFFGPGTRLTVL.

Note on this clone: Other DNA sequences within the sample encode an identical CDR3. The chain uses TRBV7-2 and TRBJ2-3; 9 nucleotides match TRBD1. The CDR3 is 15 residues long. CDR1 SGHTA and CDR2 FQGNSA come from the germline V gene. J was trimmed by 1 base and V by 4 bases; bases with no gene match: 3. In DNA form, the CDR3 reads TGTGCCAGCAGCTCGGACAGGGGCCGCACAGATACGCAGTATTTT. Translated: CASSSDRGRTDTQYF.

The rearrangement joins TRBV21-1 to TRBJ1-5; no check of the table's D call, TRBD1, against the DNA was made. TRBV21-1 is assigned pseudogene status. This CDR3 spans 16 amino acids. In DNA, the CDR3 is TGTGCCAGCACGCGGCTCACAGGGGGCTTGAGTCAGCCCCAGCATTTT. Translation: CASTRLTGGLSQPQHF.

There are a few counts of this clone. The chain uses TRBV24-1 and TRBJ1-1; TRBD1 matches 10 bases. Germline CDR1 and CDR2: KGHDR and SFDVKD. The CDR3 length is 14 residues. V trimming: 6 bases; J trimming: 3 bases; junction bases outside the gene matches: 3. In DNA, the CDR3 is TGTGCCACCAGTTCCGGGACAGGGGACACTGAAGCTTTCTTT. Its protein is CATSSGTGDTEAFF.

This clone came up a few times. The genes are TRBV5-1 and TRBJ1-6; no clear D gene. CDR1 and CDR2 (germline): SGHRS, YFSETQ. This CDR3 is built from 17 residues. Between the trimmed V and J ends, which lost 4 bases and 0 bases, there was a span of 14 bases. Here the CDR3 DNA reads TGCGCCAGCAGCCCAGGCCTTTCGAGCTCCTATAATTCACCCCTCCACTTT. This encodes CASSPGLSSSYNSPLHF.

This clone was recorded a few times. The chain couples TRBV20-1 to TRBJ2-5; 10 nucleotides match TRBD2. The J segment lost 2 bases and the V segment lost 3 bases, leaving 18 bases of the junction unmatched. This CDR3 contains 19 residues. CDR1 and CDR2 (germline): DFQATT, SNEGSKA (reference sequence). The CDR3 sequence: CSASNPLLAGGMGQETQYF. CDR3 nucleotides: TGCAGTGCTAGTAATCCCCTTTTAGCGGGAGGCATGGGGCAAGAGACCCAGTACTTC.

The V call is TRBV29-1, the J call TRBJ1-2, with 9 positions matching TRBD1. Losses at the gene ends were 6 bases for V and 5 bases for J; bases not matched to a gene: 16. Germline V gives CDR1 SQVTM, CDR2 ANQGSEA. The CDR3 is 16 amino acids. The DNA for the CDR3 is TGCAGCGTGGTTCCGGGACAGGGCACAGTAGGGTATGGCTACACCTTC. It codes for CSVVPGQGTVGYGYTF. The whole variable domain, remainder taken from reference TRBV29-1 and TRBJ1-2, is SAVISQKPSRDICQRGTSLTIQCQVDSQVTMMFWYRQQPGQSLTLIATANQGSEATYESGFVIDKFPISRPNLTFSTLTVSNMSPEDSSIYLCSVVPGQGTVGYGYTFGSGTRLTVV.

This rearrangement joins TRBV19 to TRBJ1-1, with 12 bases fitting TRBD1. V lost 8 bases to trimming and J lost 0 bases; unmatched junction nucleotides: 4. Per the germline V gene, CDR1 is LNHDA and CDR2 is SQIVND (reference sequence). This CDR3 is built from 15 residues. CDR3 region: CASRDRGRLNTEAFF. The CDR3 DNA follows: TGTGCCAGTCGGGACAGGGGGCGATTGAACACTGAAGCTTTCTTT.

Regarding this clone: A far larger clone is one nucleotide away, so this likely arose from a read error. The chain has TRBV28 and TRBJ1-5; D ambiguous. Germline V CDR1 and CDR2: MDHEN, SYDVKM. This CDR3 region has 12 residues. Trimming cost V 2 bases and J 7 bases, with 6 bases left between them. The CDR3 DNA sequence: TGTGCCAGCAGTTTAGAGAGCCAGCCCCAGCATTTT. It translates to CASSLESQPQHF.

This clone showed up just once. The genes are TRBV13 and TRBJ2-7, with 10 bases lining up with TRBD2. The ends lost 8 bases at V and 3 bases at J; junction bases unmatched: 7. The CDR3 contains 14 residues. CDR1 PRHDT and CDR2 FYEKMQ come from the germline V gene (reference sequence). The CDR3 nucleotides read TGTGCCAGCGGGCTAGCGGGAGAGGGCTACGAGCAGTACTTC. Its protein product is CASGLAGEGYEQYF.

CDR3 DNA: TGTGCCAGCAGTTATCAGCTGGGAGTTAGCTCCTACGAGCAGTACTTC. Amino acid sequence: CASSYQLGVSSYEQYF. The V call is TRBV6-2 or TRBV6-3, the J call TRBJ2-7, with a possible D match to TRBD2 (5 bases). The germline V gene has CDR1 MNHEY and CDR2 SVGEGT. The length of the CDR3 is 16 residues. The V and J ends lost 3 bases and 0 bases respectively, with 15 bases between them.

As to this clone: Other DNA sequences in the same sample also yield this CDR3. The V call is TRBV7-3, the J call TRBJ1-1; D ambiguous. Germline CDR1 and CDR2: SGHTA and FQGTGA. CDR3 size: 15 residues. V lost 0 bases and J 4 bases, leaving 12 bases between the germline ends. CDR3 loop: CASSLTVGRVTEAFF. CDR3 in DNA: TGTGCCAGCAGCTTAACGGTGGGCAGAGTCACTGAAGCTTTCTTT.

The rearrangement uses TRBV5-6 and TRBJ2-1; 16 bases align to TRBD2. The germline V gene encodes CDR1 SGHDT and CDR2 YYEEEE. J gave up 4 bases and V 4 bases, and 2 bases lay outside the gene matches. The CDR3 is made up of 16 amino acids. Here the CDR3 reads CASSPGLAGGYNEQFF. In DNA form, the CDR3 reads TGTGCCAGCAGCCCGGGACTAGCGGGAGGGTACAATGAGCAGTTCTTC.

The genes are TRBV18 and TRBJ1-5, with D perhaps matching TRBD1 (6 bases). This CDR3 spans 13 amino acids. Trimming removed 3 bases from V and 11 bases from J, with 14 bases in between. Germline lookup yields CDR1 KGHSH and CDR2 LQKENI. CDR3 protein: CASSPTGTPSQHF. The CDR3 DNA follows: TGTGCCAGCTCACCGACAGGAACTCCGTCCCAGCATTTT.

The CDR3 nucleotides read TGTGCCAGCAGCGCGACCCGGGGGTACGAGCAGTACTTC. Translated: CASSATRGYEQYF. The rearrangement uses TRBV7-6 and TRBJ2-7; D possibly corresponds to TRBD2 (6 bases). The CDR3 is 13 amino acids. Germline lookup yields CDR1 SGHVS and CDR2 FNYEAQ. V lost 5 bases and J lost 4, with 12 bases in between.

This chain links TRBV7-3 with TRBJ1-1, with D possibly matching TRBD1 (5 bases). The germline V gene encodes CDR1 SGHTA and CDR2 FQGTGA. The CDR3 runs 14 residues. The V and J ends lost 2 bases and 5 bases respectively, with 12 bases between them. The CDR3 region has the DNA TGTGCCAGCAGCTTAGTTCCGGGGGGAACTGAAGCTTTCTTT. This codes for CASSLVPGGTEAFF.

The chain joins TRBV20-1 to TRBJ2-1, with D maybe TRBD2 (7 bases). Per the germline V gene, CDR1 is DFQATT and CDR2 is SNEGSKA (reference sequence). The CDR3 extends over 11 amino acids. CDR3 in amino acids: CSGGGEGWQFF. The CDR3 DNA is TGCAGCGGGGGCGGGGAGGGCTGGCAGTTCTTC.